This record covers a single T cell receptor (beta chain). Profiling relied on immunoSEQ multiplex PCR, and the TCRdb table lists in-frame clones only, not all of them. This table has more than 95,000 clones, roughly 80% appearing once. This entry comes from a study of blood T cell repertoires in COVID-19. This CDR3 spans 12 amino acids. Looked up from germline, CDR1 is LNHDA and CDR2 is SQIVND (reference sequence). Trimming left V 3 bases short and J 8 bases short, with 10 bases between. The clonotype originates from a woman of 80 years or more with active or convalescent COVID-19. This sequence joins TRBV19 and TRBJ1-2; D might be TRBD1 (6 bases). Sequenced: peripheral blood. The CDR3 is CASSIQQGGYTF. The CDR3, as DNA: TGTGCCAGTAGTATTCAACAGGGCGGCTACACCTTC. Variable domain in full (rest from reference TRBV19 and TRBJ1-2): DGGITQSPKYLFRKEGQNVTLSCEQNLNHDAMYWYRQDPGQGLRLIYYSQIVNDFQKGDIAEGYSVSREKKESFPLTVTSAQKNPTAFYLCASSIQQGGYTFGSGTRLTVV.